The 17 T cell receptor beta chains reported below all come from one sample, sequenced in a study of blood T cell repertoires in COVID-19. Generated by immunoSEQ multiplex PCR, the TCRdb table keeps only in-frame clones and is missing some. The repertoire holds about 480,000 clones, approximately 90% seen once, with more than 4% in the top ten. Material for sequencing was peripheral blood. All receptors come from a woman in her 30s with acute or convalescent COVID-19.

The gene calls are TRBV14 and TRBJ2-3, with 8 bases matching TRBD2. Germline V gene sequence: CDR1 SGHDN, CDR2 FVKESK. This CDR3 region has 14 residues. J lost 2 bases, V lost 6 bases, and 4 bases had no gene match. The CDR3 loop is CASSSGDYTDTQYF. The CDR3 nucleotides are TGTGCCAGCAGTAGCGGGGACTACACAGATACGCAGTATTTT. Full variable domain (remainder filled in from reference TRBV14 and TRBJ2-3): EAGVTQFPSHSVIEKGQTVTLRCDPISGHDNLYWYRRVMGKEIKFLLHFVKESKQDESGMPNNRFLAERTGGTYSTLKVQPAELEDSGVYFCASSSGDYTDTQYFGPGTRLTVL.

This clone was found once. The V gene is TRBV2, the J gene TRBJ1-5, with 8 positions matching TRBD1. Losses at the gene ends were 6 bases for V and 0 bases for J; bases not matched to a gene: 4. From germline, CDR1 is SNHLY and CDR2 FYNNEI. The CDR3 runs 15 residues. The CDR3 bases are TGTGCCAGCAGGGGACAGGATTATAGCAATCAGCCCCAGCATTTT. Its translation: CASRGQDYSNQPQHF.

The gene calls are TRBV5-1 and TRBJ2-3; 8 positions match TRBD2. CDR3 length: 16 amino acids. The trim removed 5 bases at V and 1 base at J, leaving 9 bases unmatched. The germline CDR1 and CDR2 sequences are SGHRS and YFSETQ. The chain's CDR3 is CASRLSGRGGTDTQYF. The CDR3 coding sequence is TGCGCCAGCAGACTCTCTGGGCGGGGGGGCACAGATACGCAGTATTTT.

This clone was detected once. The chain carries TRBV7-8 and TRBJ2-7; D gene unclear. V gave up 3 bases and J gave up 7 bases, with 16 bases separating them. The CDR3 consists of 14 residues. CDR1 is SGHVS, CDR2 FQNEAQ, per germline. The CDR3 spells CASSFQVVDSEQYF. In nucleotides, the CDR3 is TGTGCCAGCAGCTTTCAGGTTGTTGATTCGGAGCAGTACTTC.

The CDR3 DNA sequence: TGTGCCAGCAGCTCGCGGAGGTCTTCTGGGGCCAACGTCCTGACTTTC. Protein: CASSSRRSSGANVLTF. The chain uses TRBV7-6 and TRBJ2-6; maybe TRBD2 (5 bases). The CDR3 is 16 residues long. V gave up 4 bases and J gave up 1 base, with 11 bases separating them. Germline CDR1 and CDR2: SGHVS and FNYEAQ.

The chain recombines TRBV4-1 with TRBJ1-4; D may be TRBD1 (5 bases). Trimming shortened V by 2 bases and J by 6 bases, and 13 bases separated the two germline ends. The CDR3 contains 15 residues. Germline values: CDR1 MGHRA, CDR2 YSYEKL. The CDR3: CASSQYPGMDEKLFF. The CDR3 DNA sequence: TGCGCCAGCAGCCAATATCCAGGGATGGATGAAAAACTGTTTTTT.

The chain is built from TRBV30 and TRBJ2-2, with 11 bases fitting TRBD2. The CDR3 contains 15 residues. Germline CDR1 reads GTSNPN; CDR2 reads SVGIG (reference sequence). The ends lost 4 bases at V and 1 base at J; junction bases unmatched: 2. CDR3 nucleotides: TGTGCCTGGACTAGCGGGGGGTTGAACACCGGGGAGCTGTTTTTT. It codes for CAWTSGGLNTGELFF. Drawing the rest from reference TRBV30 and TRBJ2-2, the complete variable domain is SQTIHQWPATLVQPVGSPLSLECTVEGTSNPNLYWYRQAAGRGLQLLFYSVGIGQISSEVPQNLSASRPQDRQFILSSKKLLLSDSGFYLCAWTSGGLNTGELFFGEGSRLTVL.

The chain uses TRBV7-9 and TRBJ1-6, with D perhaps matching TRBD1 (6 bases). The CDR3 totals 15 residues. Germline-derived CDR1 and CDR2 are SEHNR and FQNEAQ (reference sequence). The V gene lost 1 base and the J gene lost 10 bases, with 14 bases spanning the gap. The CDR3, as DNA: TGTGCCAGCAGCTTAGACGACAGGATGCGGTCACCCCTCCACTTT. Its translation is CASSLDDRMRSPLHF.

The rearrangement joins TRBV28 to TRBJ1-5, with D possibly matching TRBD1 (6 bases). Trimming pared 10 bases from V and 5 bases from J, leaving 21 bases between. From germline, CDR1 is MDHEN and CDR2 SYDVKM. The CDR3 is 15 amino acids. CDR3 residues: CATVRRGGGDQPQHF. CDR3 nucleotide sequence: TGTGCCACCGTACGCCGAGGGGGGGGAGATCAGCCCCAGCATTTT. Full variable domain (outside the CDR3, taken from reference TRBV28 and TRBJ1-5): DVKVTQSSRYLVKRTGEKVFLECVQDMDHENMFWYRQDPGLGLRLIYFSYDVKMKEKGDIPEGYSVSREKKERFSLILESASTNQTSMYLCATVRRGGGDQPQHFGDGTRLSIL.

The V gene is TRBV28, the J gene TRBJ1-2; 12 nucleotides agree with TRBD1. V lost 5 bases to trimming and J lost 4 bases; unmatched junction nucleotides: 11. Germline V lookup: CDR1 MDHEN, CDR2 SYDVKM. The length of the CDR3 is 17 residues. The CDR3 nucleotides are TGTGCCAGCAGTCAACCCGGGACAGGGGGCAGCGGCTATGGCTACACCTTC. Translation: CASSQPGTGGSGYGYTF.

This chain connects TRBV5-6 to TRBJ1-2; D unresolved. Germline V gene data show CDR1 as SGHDT and CDR2 as YYEEEE. The CDR3 covers 17 residues. Trimming left V 0 bases short and J 7 bases short, with 22 bases between. The CDR3 sequence: CASSLVFPGSPYSGYTF. In DNA, the CDR3 is TGTGCCAGCAGCTTGGTGTTTCCGGGATCTCCTTATAGTGGCTACACCTTC.

The chain recombines TRBV5-4 with TRBJ2-7; D is perhaps TRBD2 (7 bases). The CDR3 sequence is 13 residues long. CDR1 SGHNT and CDR2 YYREEE come from the germline V gene (reference sequence). V gave up 0 bases and J gave up 6 bases, with 10 bases separating them. The CDR3 reads CASSLVRGGEQYF. CDR3 DNA: TGTGCCAGCAGCTTGGTAAGGGGGGGCGAGCAGTACTTC.

CDR3 nucleotide sequence: TGTGCCAGCAGTGAAGCGTTCCTACGCAGAGGAGTTCCGGCGGCTTTCTTT. Encoded protein: CASSEAFLRRGVPAAFF. The chain links TRBV6-1 to TRBJ1-1; D is uncertain. Trimming cost V 0 bases and J 11 bases, with 25 bases left between them. From germline, CDR1 is MNHNS and CDR2 SASEGT. The length of the CDR3 is 17 residues.

This chain joins TRBV12-5 and TRBJ2-5, with D hard to call. The CDR3 extends over 16 amino acids. Trimming pared 0 bases from V and 4 bases from J, leaving 15 bases between. From germline, CDR1 is LGHNT and CDR2 FRNRAP. CDR3 DNA: TGTGCTAGTGGTTTGGTACTGGGCAGGTTCGGAGAGACCCAGTACTTC. Translating gives CASGLVLGRFGETQYF.

J is TRBJ1-5 and V is TRBV18; D unclear. CDR1 and CDR2 from the germline V gene are KGHSH and LQKENI. The CDR3 loop spans 15 amino acids. The ends were cut back, 6 bases at V and 2 bases at J, with 14 bases in the middle. The CDR3 nucleotides read TGTGCCAGCTCGGGTGACTGGCTAGGCAATCAGCCCCAGCATTTT. Protein product: CASSGDWLGNQPQHF. The complete variable domain, with remaining parts taken from reference TRBV18 and TRBJ1-5, reads NAGVMQNPRHLVRRRGQEARLRCSPMKGHSHVYWYRQLPEEGLKFMVYLQKENIIDESGMPKERFSAEFPKEGPSILRIQQVVRGDSAAYFCASSGDWLGNQPQHFGDGTRLSIL.

The chain is built from TRBV11-2 and TRBJ2-5; 9 bases are a match to TRBD1. The V and J ends lost 4 bases and 2 bases, in that order; junction bases with no gene match: 8. Germline-derived CDR1 and CDR2 are SGHAT and FQNNGV. The length of the CDR3 is 16 residues. The CDR3 DNA reads as TGTGCCAGCAGCTCTCCCTCCGGGACAGGGCAAGAGACCCAGTACTTC. Translation gives CASSSPSGTGQETQYF.

The V and J genes are TRBV7-8 and TRBJ2-7; D might be TRBD2 (7 bases). The CDR3 covers 14 residues. Germline V gives CDR1 SGHVS, CDR2 FQNEAQ. V was shortened by 5 bases and J by 7 bases, with 18 bases between the two germline ends. CDR3 region: CASSVSGGHWEQYF. DNA for the CDR3: TGTGCCAGCAGCGTCTCCGGGGGGCATTGGGAGCAGTACTTC.